This T cell receptor (beta chain) was found in a study of blood T cell repertoires in COVID-19. The overall study: The origin of the acute and convalescent COVID-19 samples was the United States, Italy and Spain. T cells, B-cell-depleted T cells, or PBMCs supplied cDNA or gDNA.

Original data processing: Estimation of nucleated cell counts relied on the amplification of reference gene primers. Repertoires were generated with immunoSEQ multiplex PCR, while TCRdb's copy carries only in-frame clones and drops some. The DNA gave D and trimming, while V, J and clone size come from that table. The table has roughly 160,000 clones, around 74% seen once. The CDR3 extends over 14 amino acids. Per germline, CDR1 MDHEN and CDR2 SYDVKM. Trimming took 6 bases from V and 9 from J, leaving 18 bases between them. The material sequenced was peripheral blood. The TCR sequence derives from a woman of 80 years or more with acute or convalescent COVID-19. The rearrangement joins TRBV28 to TRBJ2-1; the D gene is possibly TRBD2 (6 bases). The CDR3 region is CASRPGSSDAEQFF. The CDR3 DNA is TGTGCCAGCAGACCTGGGTCTAGCGATGCTGAGCAGTTCTTC.